This T cell receptor (beta chain) was found in a study of control samples from healthy donors and cancer patients. Assay: immunoSEQ multiplex PCR; the TCRdb copy retains only in-frame clones and omits some. The sample has just over 150,000 clones; more than 85% are singletons. The CDR3 is 16 amino acids. Germline values: CDR1 GTSNPN, CDR2 SVGIG (reference sequence). V was cut by 1 base and J by 0 bases, with 12 bases left in between. The TCR originated in a man aged 50 to 60 in good health. V and J are TRBV30 and TRBJ2-2, with D uncertain. The sample taken for sequencing was blood. CDR3 sequence reads: CAWSASFQANTGELFF. The CDR3 DNA is TGTGCCTGGAGTGCCTCCTTCCAAGCGAACACCGGGGAGCTGTTTTTT.